A selection of T cell receptor beta chains follows, all from one sample in a study of cytomegalovirus exposure and HLA in healthy donors. Only in-frame clones appear in the TCRdb table, and some are missing; sequencing was by immunoSEQ multiplex PCR. Here the sample spans about 150,000 clones, 78% being singletons. Source material: PBMCs. These receptors originate from a woman aged 50 to 60 in good health and CMV-seropositive. CDR3s include the opening cysteine and the closing phenylalanine or tryptophan. The order of the fields is clone size, J gene, D gene, V gene, CDR3 DNA, CDR3 protein. A D gene is named only where the DNA matches it firmly. Clone size is shown for a subset of rows, as once, few, many or a class of expanded clone.

>-|TRBJ1-3|-|TRBV30
TGTGCCTGGAGTGTACGAACCAGAATCTCTGGAAACACCATATATTTT
CAWSVRTRISGNTIYF
>-|TRBJ2-7|TRBD1|TRBV2
TGTGCCAGCGGGTGGGACAGCTCCTACGAGCAGTACTTC
CASGWDSSYEQYF
>-|TRBJ2-3|-|TRBV2
TGTGCCAGCAGAGGGACCAGAAGGGGGAAGGGGACGCAGTATTTT
CASRGTRRGKGTQYF
>-|TRBJ2-5|-|TRBV19
TGTGCCAGTAGTCGTCGGCCCGCGGGGAAAGAGACCCAGTACTTC
CASSRRPAGKETQYF
>-|TRBJ1-2|-|TRBV30
TGTGCCTGGTGGGGGGGCGGACGCCACTATGGCTACACCTTC
CAWWGGGRHYGYTF
>few|TRBJ2-3|-|TRBV7-2
TGTGCCAGCAGCTCAAGCACAGATACGCAGTATTTT
CASSSSTDTQYF
>once|TRBJ1-1|-|TRBV5-5
TGTGCCAGCTCCCAGGTCGTGAACACTGAAGCTTTCTTT
CASSQVVNTEAFF
>-|TRBJ1-1|TRBD1|TRBV28
TGTGCCAGCAGTTCATGGGACAGGGCCTTTGAAGCTTTCTTT
CASSSWDRAFEAFF
>-|TRBJ2-7|TRBD2|TRBV6-4
TGTGCCCCCCCAGGAGAAGCGGGGTTTAGCTCCTACGAGCAGTACTTC
CAPPGEAGFSSYEQYF
>-|TRBJ2-4|TRBD1|TRBV5-1
TGCGCCAGCAGCTACCGGACAGGGCTAGAGGAAAACATTCAGTACTTC
CASSYRTGLEENIQYF
>-|TRBJ1-1|-|TRBV12-5
TGTGCTAGTGGTTTGGGCTATTTACAGGGAACGAACACTGAAGCTTTCTTT
CASGLGYLQGTNTEAFF
>-|TRBJ2-1|-|TRBV7-9
TGTGCCAGCAGCTTAGCACTACGAGGAAATGAGCAGTTCTTC
CASSLALRGNEQFF
>-|TRBJ1-4|TRBD1|TRBV7-2
TGTGCCAGCAGCTCTACCGGGACAGGGGGAACCCTTAATGAAAAACTGTTTTTT
CASSSTGTGGTLNEKLFF
>-|TRBJ1-1|TRBD1|TRBV7-8
TGTGCCAGCAGCTTAGAGGCAGGGGGCGGCACTGAAGCTTTCTTT
CASSLEAGGGTEAFF
>once|TRBJ2-7|TRBD2|TRBV10-3
TGTGCCATCAGCTATACCAAGCGGGGGCTATTTATATCCGAGTACTTC
CAISYTKRGLFISEYF
>-|TRBJ1-1|-|TRBV27
TGTGCCAGCAGTCCCAGGAGGCGTAACACTGAAGCTTTCTTT
CASSPRRRNTEAFF
>-|TRBJ1-2|-|TRBV30
TGTGCCTTCCAGGGACACATCTATGGCTACACCTTC
CAFQGHIYGYTF
>-|TRBJ1-1|TRBD1|TRBV30
TGTGCTTTCAGGGGGCTAGTCACTGAAGCTTTCTTT
CAFRGLVTEAFF
>-|TRBJ1-2|-|TRBV10-3
TGTGCCATCAGTGAGTCTAAGACAGATTATGGCTACACCTTC
CAISESKTDYGYTF
>-|TRBJ2-5|-|TRBV11-2
TGTGCCAGCAGCGCTCTGGAGGGGGCCACCCAGTACTTC
CASSALEGATQYF
>-|TRBJ1-1|-|TRBV29-1
TGCAGCGTTGATCTAGTAGGGAACACTGAAGCTTTCTTT
CSVDLVGNTEAFF
>few|TRBJ2-7|TRBD1|TRBV5-1
TGCGCCAGCAGCCCGGGACAGGGGGCGAGGGAGCAGTACTTC
CASSPGQGAREQYF
>-|TRBJ1-5|-|TRBV2
TGTGCCAGCAGTGAAGCGCCACCAGGGATGGATCAGCCCCAGCATTTT
CASSEAPPGMDQPQHF
>-|TRBJ2-1|TRBD1|TRBV7-3
TGTGCCAGCAGCTTGGGACAGACGACCTACAATGAGCAGTTCTTC
CASSLGQTTYNEQFF
>once|TRBJ1-2|TRBD1|TRBV5-1
TGCGCCAGCAGCAACCGCCCGGGACAGGGGATGGGTGGCTACACCTTC
CASSNRPGQGMGGYTF
>few|TRBJ1-6|-|TRBV2
TGTGCCAGCAGTGATTTGACAAATTCGGAATCACCCCTCCACTTT
CASSDLTNSESPLHF
>-|TRBJ1-6|TRBD1|TRBV25-1
TGTGCCAGCAGTGACCAGGGACAGGGTAATTCACCCCTCCACTTT
CASSDQGQGNSPLHF
>once|TRBJ2-7|-|TRBV21-1
TGTGCCAGCAGCACCGGGACAGGGGGCCAGGACGAGCAGTACTTC
CASSTGTGGQDEQYF
>-|TRBJ2-5|TRBD1|TRBV2
TGTGCCAGCAGCCAACACCCGGGACAGGGACAAGAGACCCAGTACTTC
CASSQHPGQGQETQYF
>-|TRBJ2-3|-|TRBV11-2
TGTGCCAGCAGCTTAGAGGGGCCGGCCATCAGCACAGATACGCAGTATTTT
CASSLEGPAISTDTQYF
>-|TRBJ1-5|-|TRBV6-1
TGTGCCAGCAGTGAAGCGCTAGTGGAGAATCAGCCCCAGCATTTT
CASSEALVENQPQHF
>-|TRBJ2-7|-|TRBV9
TGTGCCAGCAGCGTAGATGGAGGGATCTCCTACGAGCAGTACTTC
CASSVDGGISYEQYF
>few|TRBJ2-2|TRBD1|TRBV6-4
TGTGCCAGCAGTGACTCGCCAGGGGGTAACACCGGGGAGCTGTTTTTT
CASSDSPGGNTGELFF
>-|TRBJ2-2|TRBD2|TRBV5-1
TGCGCCAGCAGCGGAGGACGTCTAGCGGGGGGGCCCCCACTGAGGGAGCTGTTTTTT
CASSGGRLAGGPPLRELFF
>-|TRBJ2-3|TRBD2|TRBV27
TGTGCCAGCAGCCGACTAGCGGGGGAGAGAACAGATACGCAGTATTTT
CASSRLAGERTDTQYF
>few|TRBJ1-5|TRBD1|TRBV6-6
TGTGCCAGCAACACAGGGGATAGCAATCAGCCCCAGCATTTT
CASNTGDSNQPQHF
>few|TRBJ1-5|-|TRBV30
TGTGCCTGGAGTCTTGGCAATCAGCCCCAGCATTTT
CAWSLGNQPQHF
>-|TRBJ1-1|-|TRBV30
TGTGCCTGGAGTGTACCCCAGGGGCACACTGAAGCTTTCTTT
CAWSVPQGHTEAFF
>-|TRBJ2-3|TRBD2|TRBV5-4
TGTGCCAGCAGCTGGGGACTAGCGGGGACAGATACGCAGTATTTT
CASSWGLAGTDTQYF
>-|TRBJ2-1|TRBD2|TRBV10-3
TGTGCCATCAGTGGGGCTAGCGGGGGCTCCTACAATGAGCAGTTCTTC
CAISGASGGSYNEQFF
>-|TRBJ2-4|-|TRBV2
TGTGCCAGCGCCCGAGGGACAAATGACATTCAGTACTTC
CASARGTNDIQYF
>-|TRBJ1-1|TRBD1|TRBV9
TGTGCCAGCAGCGTAAGCCCATCCACAGGGGCCAATTCAATGAACACTGAAGCTTTCTTT
CASSVSPSTGANSMNTEAFF
>-|TRBJ2-7|TRBD2|TRBV5-4
TGTGCCAGCAGCCCTACTAGCGGGGGGCCTGCAAGCTACGAGCAGTACTTC
CASSPTSGGPASYEQYF
>-|TRBJ1-1|-|TRBV6-4
TGTGCCAGCAGTGTCCAGGACCTGGATTTGGAGGACACTGAAGCTTTCTTT
CASSVQDLDLEDTEAFF
>-|TRBJ2-7|-|TRBV10-3
TGTGCCATCGGGGACACCCGCTCCTACGAGCAGTACTTC
CAIGDTRSYEQYF
>-|TRBJ1-1|-|TRBV5-1
TGCGCCAGCAGCTTGGGTGACAGGACCAACACTGAAGCTTTCTTT
CASSLGDRTNTEAFF
>-|TRBJ2-3|-|TRBV9
TGTGCCAGCAGCGTAGGCAGCCTAGGAACCACAGATACGCAGTATTTT
CASSVGSLGTTDTQYF
>-|TRBJ2-1|TRBD2|TRBV4-1
TGCGCCAGCAGCCGATACGGGGGGGGGCCGGGTAATGAGCAGTTCTTC
CASSRYGGGPGNEQFF
>-|TRBJ2-2|TRBD1|TRBV5-1
TGCGCCAGCAGCTTCGGGACAGGGGGCGAAGGTGGGGAGCTGTTTTTT
CASSFGTGGEGGELFF
>-|TRBJ2-7|TRBD1|TRBV2
TGTGCCAGCAGTGAATCCAGGGGGCGCGAGCAGTACTTC
CASSESRGREQYF
>-|TRBJ1-3|-|TRBV5-1
TGCGCCAGCAGCTTGGCACAGGGCGCTGGAAACACCATATATTTT
CASSLAQGAGNTIYF
>-|TRBJ2-1|-|TRBV13
TGTGCCAGCAGCTTAAGAGCGGACTACAATGAGCAGTTCTTC
CASSLRADYNEQFF
>once|TRBJ1-2|-|TRBV27
TGTGCCAGCAGAGACCCACCGGGAGGCTACACCTTC
CASRDPPGGYTF
>-|TRBJ1-1|-|TRBV7-6
TGTGCCAGCAGCAAACAGGAGAAGACTGAAGCTTTCTTT
CASSKQEKTEAFF
>-|TRBJ1-2|-|TRBV9
TGTGCCAGCAGCGTAGACAACCCTAACTATGGCTACACCTTC
CASSVDNPNYGYTF
>-|TRBJ2-7|-|TRBV13
TGTGCCAGCAGCATTGGCATCGGGAGCTACGAGCAGTACTTC
CASSIGIGSYEQYF
>-|TRBJ2-6|-|TRBV7-3
TGTGCCAGCAGCTTCACGGGGGGCACTGGGGCCAACGTCCTGACTTTC
CASSFTGGTGANVLTF